This TCR beta chain was retrieved from a study of cytomegalovirus exposure and HLA in healthy donors. Study observations and caveats: Among TCR beta chains, those listed as cytomegalovirus-associated numbered roughly 150.

Despite likely unrecorded immune exposures, the donors were nominally healthy at the time of sampling. 60 Vbeta and 13 Jbeta primers were used in PCR. The repertoire was sequenced with immunoSEQ multiplex PCR; TCRdb's copy has only in-frame clones and lacks some. This sample has 110,000 or so clones, with roughly 82% found just once. The trim removed 4 bases at V and 4 bases at J, leaving 5 bases unmatched. CDR1 is MGHRA, CDR2 YSYEKL, per germline. There are 14 residues in the CDR3. As for this clone: Its antigen is unknown.

The chain recombines TRBV4-1 with TRBJ1-1; TRBD1 agrees at 8 bases. The material sequenced was PBMCs. This clonotype originated in a young woman in good health and CMV-seronegative. Written as DNA, the CDR3 is TGCGCCAGCAGCCCCCGGACAGGGATCACTGAAGCTTTCTTT. This encodes CASSPRTGITEAFF.